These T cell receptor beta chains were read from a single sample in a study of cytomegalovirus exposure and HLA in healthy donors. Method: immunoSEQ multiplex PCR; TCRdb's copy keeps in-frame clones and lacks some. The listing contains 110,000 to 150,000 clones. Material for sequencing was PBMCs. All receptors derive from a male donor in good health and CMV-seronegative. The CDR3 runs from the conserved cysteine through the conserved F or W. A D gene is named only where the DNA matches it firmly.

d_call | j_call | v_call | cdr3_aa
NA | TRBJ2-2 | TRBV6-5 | CASLAARKAGELFF
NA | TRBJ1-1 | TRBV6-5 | CASSYDMNTEAFF
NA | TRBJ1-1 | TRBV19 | CASSITGSRVAEAFF
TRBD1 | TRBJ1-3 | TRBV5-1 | CASSGGQGNTIYF
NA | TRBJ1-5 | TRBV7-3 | CASSLRRGRNSNQPQHF
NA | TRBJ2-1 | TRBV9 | CASSRARGSSYNEQFF
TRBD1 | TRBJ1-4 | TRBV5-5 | CASSLPGTETNEKLFF
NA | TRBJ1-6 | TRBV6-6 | CASSPRVGLHF
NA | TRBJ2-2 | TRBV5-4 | CASSLPGRGNTGELFF
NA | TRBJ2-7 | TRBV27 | CASSLLPRGHHSYEQYF
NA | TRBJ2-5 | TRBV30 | CAWMGLLQETQYF
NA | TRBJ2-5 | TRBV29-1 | CSVEEVGVRYF
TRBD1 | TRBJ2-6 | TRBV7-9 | CASRATGSRANVLTF
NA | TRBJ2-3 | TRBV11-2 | CASSRTDTQYF
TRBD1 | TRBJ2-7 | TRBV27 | CASGQGVAPYEQYF
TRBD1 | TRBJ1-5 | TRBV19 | CASTSGQGNSQPQHF
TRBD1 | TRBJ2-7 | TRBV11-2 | CASRVRQGLAYEQYF
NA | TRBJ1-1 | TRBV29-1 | CSGNPGPGAEAFF
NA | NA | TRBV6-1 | CASSSGAYEQYF
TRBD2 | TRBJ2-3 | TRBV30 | CAWTSGRAWTDTQYF
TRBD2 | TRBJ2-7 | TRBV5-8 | CASSLGLALNYEQYF
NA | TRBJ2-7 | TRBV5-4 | CASSSGFEQYF
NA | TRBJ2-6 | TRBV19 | CASKMGASGANVLTF
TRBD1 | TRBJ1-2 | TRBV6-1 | CASTLRGPNYGYTF
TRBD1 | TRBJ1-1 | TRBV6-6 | CASSEWTGMNTEAFF
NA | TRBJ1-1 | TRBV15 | CASAWGRRNTEAFF
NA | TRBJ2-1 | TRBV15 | CATRRGESSYNEQFF
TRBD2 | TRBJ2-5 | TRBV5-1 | CASSLKTGEGWVSETQYF
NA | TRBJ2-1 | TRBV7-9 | CASSPGGDEQFF
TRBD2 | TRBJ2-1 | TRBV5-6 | CASSSSGGPGNEQFF
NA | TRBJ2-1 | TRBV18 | CASSPLEQGLYNEQFF
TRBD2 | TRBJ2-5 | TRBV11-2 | CASSKGTSGPETQYF
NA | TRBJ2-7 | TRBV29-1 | CSVPRPGSYEQYF
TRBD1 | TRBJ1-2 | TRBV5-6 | CASSLEGARYGYTF
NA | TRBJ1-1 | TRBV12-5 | CASGLSRGTEAFF
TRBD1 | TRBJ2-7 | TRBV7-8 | CASSPVGQGDHEQYF
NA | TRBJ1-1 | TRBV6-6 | CASSYRGMGTEAFF
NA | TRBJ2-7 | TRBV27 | CASSLGGAREQYF
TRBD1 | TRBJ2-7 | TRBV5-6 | CASSLQGELAYEQYF
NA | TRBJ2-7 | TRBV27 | CASSLRVRDEQYF
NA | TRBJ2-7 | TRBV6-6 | CASSYELISPFYEQYF
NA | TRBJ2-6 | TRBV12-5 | CASGLGASGANVLTF
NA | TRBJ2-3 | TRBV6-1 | CASSGGREVSTDTQYF
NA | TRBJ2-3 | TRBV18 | CASSPSAGRGPTDTQYF
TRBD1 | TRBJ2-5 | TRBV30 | CAWSNRDRGLREQYF
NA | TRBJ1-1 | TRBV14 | CASSRDRFTEAFF
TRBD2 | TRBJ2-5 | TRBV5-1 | CASSPNPPTSGIKETQYF
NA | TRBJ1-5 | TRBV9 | CASSVEGDKNQPQHF
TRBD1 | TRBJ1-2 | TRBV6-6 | CASSPTGDGYTF
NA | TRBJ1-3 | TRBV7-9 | CASSPTGNTIYF
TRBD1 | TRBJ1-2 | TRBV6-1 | CASSEGGQPNYGYTF
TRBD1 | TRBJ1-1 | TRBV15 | CATSSTTGGRGSSEAFF
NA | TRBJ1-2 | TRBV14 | CASSPGNYGYTF
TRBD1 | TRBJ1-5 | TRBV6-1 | CAVTGGWSNQPQHF
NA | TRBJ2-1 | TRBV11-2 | CASSLMVRTPYNEQFF
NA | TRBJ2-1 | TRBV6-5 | CASMAGLRGGQFF
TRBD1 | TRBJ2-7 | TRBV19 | CASSIVRGEQYF
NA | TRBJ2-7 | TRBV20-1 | CSARSQYEQYF
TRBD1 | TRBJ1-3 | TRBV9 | CASSPSLWGQGAKRNTIYF